Listed below are T cell receptor beta chains from one sample, sequenced in a study of OX40 agonist ivuxolimab in advanced cancers. The repertoire was sequenced with immunoSEQ multiplex PCR; TCRdb's copy has only in-frame clones and lacks some. The table includes about 37,000 clones, around 92% detected once. This material consisted of CD4+ or CD8+ T cells sorted from blood, taken in a trial of the OX40 agonist ivuxolimab. The receptors come from an adult with an advanced solid tumor such as melanoma, head and neck, liver or kidney cancer. CDR3s include the opening cysteine and the closing phenylalanine or tryptophan. D genes are given only for firm matches. A clone size is listed for some rows: how often the clone was seen (once, few, many), or a class if it is expanded.

>.|.|TRBV7-9|TRBJ2-5
CASSLGSGGQETQYF
TGTGCCAGCAGCTTAGGGTCAGGAGGGCAAGAGACCCAGTACTTC
>.|.|TRBV6-5|TRBJ2-1
CASSESSYNEQFF
TGTGCCAGCTCAGAGAGCTCCTACAATGAGCAGTTCTTC
>once|TRBD1|TRBV28|TRBJ2-1
CAITGTGAHNEQFF
TGTGCCATAACCGGGACAGGGGCCCACAATGAGCAGTTCTTC
>once|.|TRBV29-1|TRBJ2-7
CSVDGPKREQYF
TGCAGCGTTGATGGTCCAAAGCGCGAGCAGTACTTC
>.|TRBD1|TRBV7-6|TRBJ2-3
CASSWDRDRGTDTQYF
TGTGCCAGCAGTTGGGACAGGGATAGAGGCACAGATACGCAGTATTTT
>.|.|TRBV29-1|TRBJ2-7
CSVEEAPSYEQYF
TGCAGCGTTGAAGAAGCCCCTTCCTACGAGCAGTACTTC
>.|.|TRBV30|TRBJ1-1
CAWSVQGGRTEAFF
TGTGCCTGGAGTGTACAAGGGGGTAGAACTGAAGCTTTCTTT
>.|TRBD2|TRBV27|TRBJ2-3
CASMREGWTDTQYF
TGTGCCAGCATGAGGGAGGGGTGGACAGATACGCAGTATTTT
>.|.|TRBV5-8|TRBJ2-2
CASSLMPTNTGELFF
TGTGCCAGCAGCCTCATGCCCACGAACACCGGGGAGCTGTTTTTT
>.|TRBD2|TRBV6-5|TRBJ2-7
CASSRTSVPYEQYF
TGTGCCAGCAGTCGGACTAGTGTACCCTACGAGCAGTACTTC
>.|.|TRBV27|TRBJ2-1
CASSPGTPTNLEEQFF
TGTGCCAGCAGTCCAGGGACTCCGACTAATTTGGAGGAGCAGTTCTTC
>.|.|TRBV19|TRBJ2-7
CASSIGLTYEQYF
TGTGCCAGTAGTATAGGTCTTACCTACGAGCAGTACTTC
>.|.|TRBV19|TRBJ2-7
CASSDSYEQYF
TGTGCCAGTAGCGACAGCTACGAGCAGTACTTC
>.|.|TRBV28|TRBJ1-5
CASSLRGKNNQPQHF
TGTGCCAGCAGTTTGCGCGGGAAGAACAATCAGCCCCAGCATTTT
>.|.|TRBV11-2|TRBJ2-7
CASSSATETYEQYF
TGTGCCAGCAGCTCTGCCACAGAGACCTACGAGCAGTACTTC
>.|TRBD1|TRBV7-2|TRBJ1-1
CASSDRVGSTEAFF
TGTGCCAGCAGCGACAGGGTTGGGAGCACTGAAGCTTTCTTT
>.|.|TRBV4-3|TRBJ2-2
CASSQDHGSSTGELFF
TGCGCCAGCAGCCAAGATCACGGGAGTAGTACCGGGGAGCTGTTTTTT
>.|TRBD1|TRBV5-1|TRBJ2-7
CASSSGQGIVSYEQYF
TGCGCCAGCAGCTCGGGACAGGGGATCGTTTCCTACGAGCAGTACTTC
>once|.|TRBV5-6|TRBJ2-7
CASSPGTGYSEQYF
TGTGCCAGCAGCCCCGGGACTGGGTACTCCGAGCAGTACTTC
>.|.|TRBV7-2|TRBJ2-7
CASSFNGAYSYEQYF
TGTGCCAGCAGCTTCAACGGGGCATACTCCTACGAGCAGTACTTC
>once|.|TRBV29-1|TRBJ2-1
CSGGGNEQFF
TGCAGCGGTGGAGGGAATGAGCAGTTCTTC
>.|.|TRBV10-3|TRBJ1-1
CAISDPNYMAQPTVLMNTEAFF
TGTGCCATCAGTGACCCGAACTATATGGCGCAGCCTACTGTACTTATGAACACTGAAGCTTTCTTT
>.|.|TRBV7-7|TRBJ2-2
CASSLADSGANTGELFF
TGTGCTAGCAGCTTAGCGGACAGCGGGGCGAACACCGGGGAGCTGTTTTTT
>.|TRBD2|TRBV7-3|TRBJ2-7
CASSLKPLAGIYEQYF
TGTGCCAGCAGCTTAAAACCGCTAGCGGGAATCTACGAGCAGTACTTC
>.|.|TRBV10-2|TRBJ1-2
CASRNDPGVESGYTF
TGCGCCAGCCGGAATGATCCGGGGGTGGAAAGTGGCTACACCTTC
>once|.|TRBV13|TRBJ2-1
CASSLGGLDSRNEQFF
TGTGCCAGCAGCTTGGGGGGTTTGGATAGTCGCAATGAGCAGTTCTTC
>.|.|TRBV6-5|TRBJ1-1
CASSYSNQGSGTEAFF
TGTGCCAGCAGTTACTCAAACCAGGGATCAGGGACTGAAGCTTTCTTT
>.|.|TRBV14|TRBJ2-7
CASSQQTGPAYEQYF
TGTGCCAGCAGCCAACAGACAGGACCAGCCTACGAGCAGTACTTC
>few|.|TRBV30|TRBJ1-1
CAWSRAANTEAFF
TGTGCCTGGAGTCGGGCGGCCAACACTGAAGCTTTCTTT
>.|TRBD2|TRBV7-2|TRBJ2-1
CASSPGLAYEQFF
TGTGCCAGCAGCCCGGGACTAGCGTACGAGCAGTTCTTC
>.|.|TRBV6-5|TRBJ2-7
CASSYYNAYEQYF
TGTGCCAGCAGTTACTACAACGCCTACGAGCAGTACTTC
>.|TRBD2|TRBV7-8|TRBJ2-7
CASSTRTSYSEQYF
TGTGCCAGCAGCACCAGGACTAGCTATAGCGAGCAGTACTTC
>.|.|TRBV9|TRBJ2-7
CASSVGGGSDEQYF
TGTGCCAGCAGCGTAGGCGGAGGCTCCGACGAGCAGTACTTC
>.|.|TRBV19|TRBJ2-1
CASIGGRAGYNEQFF
TGTGCCAGTATTGGGGGCCGTGCTGGGTACAATGAGCAGTTCTTC
>.|.|TRBV9|TRBJ2-2
CASSPSGWNTGELFF
TGTGCCAGCAGCCCGTCGGGTTGGAACACCGGGGAGCTGTTTTTT
>.|TRBD1|TRBV10-2|TRBJ1-2
CASSSPGTDAYGYTF
TGCGCCAGCAGTAGCCCCGGGACAGATGCTTATGGCTACACCTTC
>.|.|TRBV13|TRBJ2-3
CASSSGRRRDTQYF
TGTGCCAGCAGCTCGGGACGCCGCAGGGATACGCAGTATTTT
>.|.|TRBV19|TRBJ1-2
CASSDRRTPLYGYTF
TGTGCCAGTAGTGACAGAAGAACACCTCTTTATGGCTACACCTTC
>.|.|TRBV5-6|TRBJ1-2
CASSLWQSNYGYTF
TGTGCCAGCAGCTTATGGCAATCAAACTATGGCTACACCTTC
>.|.|TRBV28|TRBJ2-6
CASSDRFSGANVLTF
TGTGCCAGCAGTGACAGGTTCTCTGGGGCCAACGTCCTGACTTTC
>.|TRBD1|TRBV27|TRBJ1-6
CASSLFTGGLHF
TGTGCCAGCAGTTTATTTACAGGGGGACTCCACTTT
>.|.|TRBV5-1|TRBJ2-7
CASSLTSRGSYEQYF
TGCGCCAGCAGCTTGACTAGTCGGGGCTCCTACGAGCAGTACTTC